This record concerns one T cell receptor (beta chain) sequence. Its antigen is not identified. After removal of 4 bases from V and 3 bases from J, the junction contained 5 bases not matched to a gene. Germline V gene lookup returns CDR1 SGDLS and CDR2 YYNGEE. The CDR3 runs 15 residues. The PCR had 60 Vbeta and 13 Jbeta primers. Only in-frame clones appear in the TCRdb table, and some are missing; sequencing was by immunoSEQ multiplex PCR. Here the sample spans approximately 150,000 clones, around 84% being singletons. This entry belongs to a study of cytomegalovirus exposure and HLA in healthy donors. Study conclusions and caveats: Confirmation in vitro established that a few CMV-associated chains were specific for CMV antigens. The authors later found HLA-associated TCR beta chains more clonally expanded than equally common others. In an earlier analysis, most TCR beta V segments were productive about 87% or about 30% of the time.

This receptor was identified in a man aged 25 to 45 in good health and CMV-seropositive. The J gene is TRBJ1-4, the V gene TRBV9; 8 bases line up with TRBD1. The sequencing sample was made of PBMCs. CDR3 sequence reads: CASSLTGGSNEKLFF. The CDR3 DNA is TGTGCCAGCAGCCTCACAGGGGGTTCTAATGAAAAACTGTTTTTT.